This T cell receptor beta chain emerged from a study of monozygotic twins with inflammatory bowel disease. CDR1 SGHRS and CDR2 YFSETQ come from the germline V gene. CDR3 length equals 15 residues. Following a re-call of the 5' RACE reads, TCRdb has one entry per CDR3 protein and lacks DNA. This sample's table reports about 330,000 distinct CDR3 sequences. The TCR sequence derives from a human donor with ulcerative colitis or Crohn's disease, or a healthy co-twin of an affected twin (not recorded which). The chain combines TRBV5-1 with TRBJ2-1; lacking DNA, the TRBD2 call made by TCRdb goes unchecked. Specimen: blood. This chain's CDR3 is CASSPPGGSGNEQFF. Full variable domain (missing parts from reference TRBV5-1 and TRBJ2-1): KAGVTQTPRYLIKTRGQQVTLSCSPISGHRSVSWYQQTPGQGLQFLFEYFSETQRNKGNFPGRFSGRQFSNSRSEMNVSTLELGDSALYLCASSPPGGSGNEQFFGPGTRLTVL.